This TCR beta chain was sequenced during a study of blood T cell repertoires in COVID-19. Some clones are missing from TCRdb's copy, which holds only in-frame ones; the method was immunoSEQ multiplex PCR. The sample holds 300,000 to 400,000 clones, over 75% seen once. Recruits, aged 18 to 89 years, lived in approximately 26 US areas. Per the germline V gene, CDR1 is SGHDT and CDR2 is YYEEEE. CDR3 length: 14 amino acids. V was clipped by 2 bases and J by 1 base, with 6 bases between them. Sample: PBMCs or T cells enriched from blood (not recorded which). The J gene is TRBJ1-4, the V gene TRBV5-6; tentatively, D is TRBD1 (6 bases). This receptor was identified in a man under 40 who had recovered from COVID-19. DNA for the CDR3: TGTGCCAGCAGCTTCAGGGGAACTAATGAAAAACTGTTTTTT. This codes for CASSFRGTNEKLFF.